These 9 T cell receptor beta chains came from one sample sequenced in a study of cytomegalovirus exposure and HLA in healthy donors (dated by TCRdb to the late 2010s). The library relied on the immunoSEQ multiplex PCR assay. For the multiplex PCR, a mixture combining 60 forward primers for TCR Vbeta segments and 13 reverse primers for TCR Jbeta segments was used. TCRdb retrieved this table from immuneACCESS and kept in-frame rearrangements only. Not all clones are present; in checked studies, unresolved V genes account for under half, and no reason is known for the remainder. The sample table records around 150,000 clones; about 83% of these occur just once. The biggest ten clones account for 0.8% to 1% of the sample. The material sequenced was PBMCs. These receptors were taken from a woman aged 30 to 39 in good health and CMV-seronegative.

V gene TRBV5-4 combines with J gene TRBJ2-7, with D possibly being TRBD1 (5 bases). CDR3 length: 15 amino acids. V was clipped by 4 bases and J by 2 bases, with 16 bases between them. CDR1 and CDR2 (germline): SGHNT, YYREEE (reference sequence). For the CDR3, the DNA is TGTGCCAGCAGCCACCCTTCCGACAGTACCTACGAGCAGTACTTC. Residues: CASSHPSDSTYEQYF.

J is TRBJ2-2 and V is TRBV28; 10 bases align to TRBD1. Trimming cost V 6 bases and J 6 bases; bases outside gene matches: 10. The CDR3 loop spans 16 amino acids. CDR1 is MDHEN and CDR2 is SYDVKM in the germline V gene. The DNA of the CDR3 is TGTGCCAGCAGCACTCCTTGGGGACAGGGGTCCGGGGAGCTGTTTTTT. Translated: CASSTPWGQGSGELFF. Looking up the rest from reference TRBV28 and TRBJ2-2 gives the full variable domain: DVKVTQSSRYLVKRTGEKVFLECVQDMDHENMFWYRQDPGLGLRLIYFSYDVKMKEKGDIPEGYSVSREKKERFSLILESASTNQTSMYLCASSTPWGQGSGELFFGEGSRLTVL.

CDR3 DNA sequence: TGCGCCAGCAGCCAAGGGGCCTCTCCCGAGCAGTACTTC. This encodes CASSQGASPEQYF. The chain employs TRBV5-1 and TRBJ2-7; the D gene is possibly TRBD1 (5 bases). The germline V gene has CDR1 SGHRS and CDR2 YFSETQ. V lost 4 bases and J lost 6, with 14 bases in between. The CDR3 spans 13 residues.

The V call is TRBV4-3, the J call TRBJ2-6; 7 bases fit TRBD1. The V gene end was trimmed by 0 bases and the J gene end by 0 bases; junction bases not matched to a gene: 5. Germline CDR1 and CDR2: LGHNA and YSLEER. The CDR3 is 18 amino acids. The CDR3 DNA is TGCGCCAGCAGCCAAGATTGGGCAGGGGGCTCTGGGGCCAACGTCCTGACTTTC. It translates to CASSQDWAGGSGANVLTF.

This chain joins TRBV5-1 and TRBJ2-5, with D possibly being TRBD2 (7 bases). The end of the DNA is better explained by TRBJ2-7, so the J call may be wrong. The germline CDR1 and CDR2 sequences are SGHRS and YFSETQ. This CDR3 comprises 13 residues. CDR3 in amino acids: CASSLVAGAEQYF. CDR3 DNA: TGCGCCAGCAGCTTGGTTGCGGGGGCCGAGCAGTACTTC.

The chain links TRBV7-9 to TRBJ2-7, with TRBD1 matching over 8 bases. CDR1 SEHNR and CDR2 FQNEAQ come from the germline V gene (reference sequence). This CDR3 spans 16 amino acids. V trimming: 5 bases; J trimming: 2 bases; junction bases outside the gene matches: 11. In nucleotides, the CDR3 is TGTGCCAGCAGCGCCCGGGACAGGCTACTGACCTACGAGCAGTACTTC. Residues: CASSARDRLLTYEQYF.

The chain links TRBV19 to TRBJ2-1, with TRBD2 matching 11 bases. V lost 7 bases to trimming and J lost 5 bases; unmatched junction nucleotides: 1. Germline CDR1 reads LNHDA; CDR2 reads SQIVND (reference sequence). The CDR3 spans 13 residues. CDR3 coding DNA: TGTGCCAGTACTAGCGGGAGGAACAATGAGCAGTTCTTC. Translation gives CASTSGRNNEQFF.

J is TRBJ1-6 and V is TRBV19; no clear D gene. Deletions cut 4 bases from V and 0 bases from J, with 16 bases between. The CDR3 sequence is 18 residues long. Per the germline V gene, CDR1 is LNHDA and CDR2 is SQIVND (reference sequence). The CDR3 here is CASSTTRPGSSYNSPLHF. The CDR3 DNA follows: TGTGCCAGTAGTACGACACGACCGGGAAGCTCCTATAATTCACCCCTCCACTTT. Full variable domain (missing parts from reference TRBV19 and TRBJ1-6): DGGITQSPKYLFRKEGQNVTLSCEQNLNHDAMYWYRQDPGQGLRLIYYSQIVNDFQKGDIAEGYSVSREKKESFPLTVTSAQKNPTAFYLCASSTTRPGSSYNSPLHFGNGTRLTVT.

As regards this clone: A junction end diverges from the germline sequence, so it may reflect a read error. Different DNA sequences within this sample yield the same CDR3. This chain joins TRBV10-3 and TRBJ2-7, with 10 nucleotides matching TRBD1. CDR1 and CDR2 (germline): ENHRY, SYGVKD. This CDR3 is built from 14 residues. CDR3 nucleotide sequence: TGCGCCATCAGTCCGGGACAGGGGATCCACGAGCAGTACTTC. This gives the protein CAISPGQGIHEQYF.